This TCR beta chain stems from a study of monozygotic twins with inflammatory bowel disease. Germline lookup yields CDR1 DFQATT and CDR2 SNEGSKA (reference sequence). CDR3 length: 13 residues. TCRdb reprocessed the 5' RACE reads; each CDR3 protein has one entry and no DNA is given. This sample's clone table lists approximately 150,000 distinct CDR3 sequences. Blood, roughly 2.7 ml, was drawn per donor. The V and J genes are TRBV20-1 and TRBJ2-1; the TRBD1 assignment by TCRdb is unverifiable without DNA. Source material: blood. The source of this sequence is a human donor with ulcerative colitis or Crohn's disease, or a healthy co-twin of an affected twin (not recorded which). CDR3 sequence reads: CSASGGLYNEQFF.